This TCR beta chain came from a study of shared T cell receptors in the human thymus. The CDR3 covers 15 residues. The germline V gene encodes CDR1 SGHDT and CDR2 YYEEEE. J gave up 5 bases and V 7 bases, and 11 bases lay outside the gene matches. Data came from immunoSEQ multiplex PCR; TCRdb stores just in-frame clones and leaves some out. Here the sample spans roughly 410,000 clones, about 95% being singletons. J is TRBJ1-4 and V is TRBV5-6, with TRBD1 identical over 7 bases. This TCR was recovered from a human donor. Sequenced input: thymocytes. CDR3 in amino acids: CASSTGTVLNEKLFF. In DNA form, the CDR3 reads TGTGCCAGCTCCACGGGGACAGTGCTAAATGAAAAACTGTTTTTT.